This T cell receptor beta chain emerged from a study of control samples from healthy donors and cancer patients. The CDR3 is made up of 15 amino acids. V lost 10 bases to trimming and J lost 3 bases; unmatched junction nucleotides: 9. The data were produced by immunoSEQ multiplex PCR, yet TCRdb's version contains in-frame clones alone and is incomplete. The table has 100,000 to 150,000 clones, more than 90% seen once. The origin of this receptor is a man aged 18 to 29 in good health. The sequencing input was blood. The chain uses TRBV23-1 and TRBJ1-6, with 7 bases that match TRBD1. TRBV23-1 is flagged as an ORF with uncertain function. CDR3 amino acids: CATRVRDSYNSPLHF. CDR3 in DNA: TGCGCCACGAGAGTCCGGGACAGCTATAATTCACCCCTCCACTTT.